This passage covers 32 T cell receptor beta chains from one sample sequenced in a study of a mutant IDH1 vaccine in newly diagnosed glioma. Time point: baseline, week 1 (first vaccination visit). The treatment: pre-vaccination baseline after standard-of-care therapy. TCRdb's table, derived via immunoSEQ multiplex PCR, lists solely in-frame clones and lacks some. The sample consists of about 68,000 clones, less than 85% of them appearing once. Sample: PBMCs, taken from a glioma patient treated with radiotherapy, temozolomide or both. These receptors were collected from a man in his forties or fifties with glioma.

V and J are TRBV5-6 and TRBJ2-2; 9 positions match TRBD2. V lost 2 bases, J lost 4 bases, and 6 bases stayed unmatched. Germline lookup yields CDR1 SGHDT and CDR2 YYEEEE. There are 16 residues in the CDR3. DNA for the CDR3: TGTGCCAGCAGCTTACTAGCGGGTATGGTCACCGGGGAGCTGTTTTTT. Protein: CASSLLAGMVTGELFF. Full variable domain (remainder filled in from reference TRBV5-6 and TRBJ2-2): DAGVTQSPTHLIKTRGQQVTLRCSPKSGHDTVSWYQQALGQGPQFIFQYYEEEERQRGNFPDRFSGHQFPNYSSELNVNALLLGDSALYLCASSLLAGMVTGELFFGEGSRLTVL.

This chain uses TRBV15 with TRBJ1-1; D call uncertain. With 0 bases removed from V and 4 bases from J, the gap between germline ends came to 18 bases. The CDR3 covers 17 residues. The germline gives CDR1 LNHNV, CDR2 YYDKDF (reference sequence). CDR3: CATSRDPGGIVGTEAFF. The CDR3 DNA follows: TGTGCCACCAGCAGAGACCCAGGAGGGATAGTGGGCACTGAAGCTTTCTTT.

This chain uses TRBV28 with TRBJ1-1; the D is unclear. V was trimmed by 8 bases and J by 0 bases, leaving 13 bases between them. This CDR3 has 14 amino acids. CDR1 is MDHEN and CDR2 is SYDVKM in the germline V gene. The CDR3 region has the DNA TGTGCCAGCTACGGGCCCGGGTTGAACACTGAAGCTTTCTTT. Its protein is CASYGPGLNTEAFF.

This clone was seen only a few times. The V call is TRBV2, the J call TRBJ1-6; 7 nucleotides agree with TRBD1. The trim removed 8 bases at V and 8 bases at J, leaving 21 bases unmatched. The CDR3 runs to 18 residues. The V gene's germline CDR1 is SNHLY and CDR2 FYNNEI. The DNA for the CDR3 is TGTGCCAGCCGCGAACAGGGGTGGTCGGGAAATGGATATTCACCCCTCCACTTT. Its protein product is CASREQGWSGNGYSPLHF.

A single count supports this clone. The chain couples TRBV6-6 to TRBJ1-2; D gene uncertain. The CDR3 has 13 amino acids. V shed 8 bases and J shed 0 bases, with 10 bases lying between them. Germline CDR1 is MNHNY and CDR2 is SVGAGI (reference sequence). Written as DNA, the CDR3 is TGTGCCAGCGGAGGCCCCACTAACTATGGCTACACCTTC. It is translated as CASGGPTNYGYTF.

The rearrangement joins TRBV6-1 to TRBJ2-7; D remains unclear. This CDR3 has 16 residues. Germline CDR1 MNHNS, CDR2 SASEGT. Trimming removed 3 bases at V and 3 bases at J, with 18 bases between. CDR3 protein: CASSDERVFLDYEQYF. In DNA, the CDR3 is TGTGCCAGCAGTGATGAGCGTGTCTTCCTTGACTACGAGCAGTACTTC.

The gene calls are TRBV5-1 and TRBJ2-3; 8 positions match TRBD2. CDR1 SGHRS and CDR2 YFSETQ come from the germline V gene. The CDR3 has 15 amino acids. V lost 5 bases to trimming and J lost 5 bases; unmatched junction nucleotides: 10. The CDR3 DNA reads TGCGCCAGCAGATTCCCGGGGGGGCAGGAAGATACGCAGTATTTT. This encodes CASRFPGGQEDTQYF.

A remark on this clone: The junction does not match germline at one end; this may be a read error. The CDR3 nucleotides are TGCGCCAGCAGCCTCGGGACAGGCCTAAACACTGAAGCTTTCTTT. Its translation: CASSLGTGLNTEAFF. The J gene is TRBJ1-1, the V gene TRBV5-4; 8 nucleotides agree with TRBD1. This CDR3 has 15 amino acids. Per the germline V gene, CDR1 is SGHNT and CDR2 is YYREEE (reference sequence).

The V and J genes are TRBV19 and TRBJ2-5, with 8 bases lining up with TRBD1. J gave up 9 bases and V 5 bases, and 17 bases lay outside the gene matches. The CDR3 extends over 16 amino acids. Looked up from germline, CDR1 is LNHDA and CDR2 is SQIVND (reference sequence). CDR3 sequence: CASSGWVGQGHQAQYF. The CDR3 DNA reads as TGTGCCAGTAGTGGGTGGGTTGGACAGGGCCATCAGGCCCAGTACTTC. The full variable domain, its missing parts supplied by reference TRBV19 and TRBJ2-5, is DGGITQSPKYLFRKEGQNVTLSCEQNLNHDAMYWYRQDPGQGLRLIYYSQIVNDFQKGDIAEGYSVSREKKESFPLTVTSAQKNPTAFYLCASSGWVGQGHQAQYFGPGTRLLVL.

For the CDR3, the DNA is TGTGCCAGTAGTTACCCCTGGGACAGCAATCTAGGCTACACCTTC. Its translation: CASSYPWDSNLGYTF. The chain joins TRBV19 to TRBJ1-2; 7 nucleotides match TRBD1. The CDR3 has 15 amino acids. CDR1 and CDR2 from the germline V gene are LNHDA and SQIVND (reference sequence). Losses at the gene ends were 5 bases for V and 8 bases for J; bases not matched to a gene: 14.

V and J are TRBV6-5 and TRBJ1-5; the D gene is possibly TRBD1 (5 bases). The V end was cut by 10 bases, the J end by 0 bases, with 10 bases between. The CDR3 contains 13 residues. Germline V gene lookup returns CDR1 MNHEY and CDR2 SVGAGI. CDR3 protein: CATGRDSNQPQHF. CDR3 sequence (DNA): TGTGCCACCGGCAGGGATAGCAATCAGCCCCAGCATTTT.

The chain has TRBV7-2 and TRBJ1-3, with D maybe TRBD1 (5 bases). Looked up from germline, CDR1 is SGHTA and CDR2 is FQGNSA. CDR3 length: 15 residues. V was clipped by 2 bases and J by 0 bases, with 8 bases between them. The chain's CDR3 is CASSLSRGSGNTIYF. CDR3 DNA: TGTGCCAGCAGCTTATCAAGGGGCTCTGGAAACACCATATATTTT.

The V call is TRBV5-1, the J call TRBJ1-2, with a tentative D call TRBD1 (6 bases). Trimming took off 4 bases at V and 1 base at J, with 14 bases between the two ends. The CDR3 sequence is 15 residues long. Germline CDR1 and CDR2: SGHRS and YFSETQ. The CDR3: CASSKGEILNYGYTF. The CDR3 nucleotides read TGCGCCAGCAGCAAGGGGGAGATCCTTAACTATGGCTACACCTTC.

The rearrangement joins TRBV7-9 to TRBJ1-6; 7 bases map to TRBD1. In germline, CDR1 is SEHNR, CDR2 FQNEAQ (reference sequence). The CDR3 covers 15 residues. The V segment lost 2 bases and the J segment 5 bases; nucleotides outside the gene matches: 3. This chain's CDR3 is CASSLMGTDNSPLHF. DNA of the CDR3: TGTGCCAGCAGCTTAATGGGGACAGATAATTCACCCCTCCACTTT.

This clone was observed a single time. The rearrangement links TRBV25-1 to TRBJ2-7; tentatively, D is TRBD1 (6 bases). Germline-derived CDR1 and CDR2 are MGHDK and SYGVNS. V lost 0 bases and J 3 bases, leaving 15 bases between the germline ends. This CDR3 spans 16 amino acids. The DNA of the CDR3 is TGTGCCAGCAGTGAATACCTACAGGGTTTCGGCTACGAGCAGTACTTC. Its protein is CASSEYLQGFGYEQYF.

The table lists this clone with a few counts. The chain carries TRBV4-1 and TRBJ2-3; D ambiguous. This CDR3 has 14 residues. Deletions cut 1 base from V and 2 bases from J, with 7 bases between. In germline, CDR1 is MGHRA, CDR2 YSYEKL. Written as DNA, the CDR3 is TGCGCCAGCAGCCAAGGTGCGGACACAGATACGCAGTATTTT. This sequence encodes CASSQGADTDTQYF.

The V gene is TRBV27, the J gene TRBJ1-2; TRBD1 aligns across 8 bases. CDR1 and CDR2 (germline): MNHEY, SMNVEV (reference sequence). The CDR3 totals 13 residues. J was trimmed by 8 bases and V by 1 base; bases with no gene match: 3. The chain's CDR3 is CASSLFGQGGYTF. CDR3 nucleotide sequence: TGTGCCAGCAGTTTATTCGGACAGGGAGGCTACACCTTC.

This clone has a single count. V is TRBV4-1 and J is TRBJ2-7; 7 positions agree with TRBD1. The CDR3 has 14 residues. Germline lookup yields CDR1 MGHRA and CDR2 YSYEKL. V was pared by 0 bases and J by 3 bases, with 2 bases of the junction left unmatched. In DNA, the CDR3 is TGCGCCAGCAGCCAAGATAGGGACAGCTACGAGCAGTACTTC. Encoded protein: CASSQDRDSYEQYF.

The chain employs TRBV6-6 and TRBJ1-5; a weak D match, TRBD1 (5 bases). Trimming took 0 bases from V and 2 from J, leaving 11 bases between them. The CDR3 is 16 amino acids. Germline loops: CDR1 MNHNY, CDR2 SVGAGI (reference sequence). The CDR3 region is CASSYSGGLRNQPQHF. The CDR3 nucleotides are TGTGCCAGCAGTTACTCTGGGGGACTTCGCAATCAGCCCCAGCATTTT.

The chain combines TRBV5-1 with TRBJ1-5; weak D call: TRBD1 (5 bases). V was pared by 0 bases and J by 4 bases, with 14 bases between. Germline loops: CDR1 SGHRS, CDR2 YFSETQ. The length of the CDR3 is 16 residues. In DNA form, the CDR3 reads TGCGCCAGCAGCTTGGGTGGGACCGCGCTTAATCAGCCCCAGCATTTT. Amino acids: CASSLGGTALNQPQHF. The full variable domain, rest sourced from reference TRBV5-1 and TRBJ1-5, is KAGVTQTPRYLIKTRGQQVTLSCSPISGHRSVSWYQQTPGQGLQFLFEYFSETQRNKGNFPGRFSGRQFSNSRSEMNVSTLELGDSALYLCASSLGGTALNQPQHFGDGTRLSIL.

In DNA, the CDR3 is TGTGCCAGCAGTAGACAGGACCAAAACATTCAGTACTTC. It yields the protein CASSRQDQNIQYF. The chain is built from TRBV5-8 and TRBJ2-4; D perhaps matches TRBD1 (6 bases). Germline V gene sequence: CDR1 SGHTS, CDR2 YDEGEE. CDR3 length: 13 amino acids. The germline V and J ends were trimmed by 5 bases and 5 bases, with 11 bases remaining between them.

The rearrangement uses TRBV7-8 and TRBJ2-7; no definite D call. Germline V lookup: CDR1 SGHVS, CDR2 FQNEAQ. Trimming shortened V by 5 bases and J by 0 bases, and 11 bases separated the two germline ends. The CDR3 spans 14 residues. CDR3 bases: TGTGCCAGCAGCCCCCAACTTCTCTCCTACGAGCAGTACTTC. Translated: CASSPQLLSYEQYF.

The V and J genes are TRBV29-1 and TRBJ1-1, with TRBD1 identical over 8 bases. The CDR3 is 13 residues long. CDR1 SQVTM and CDR2 ANQGSEA come from the germline V gene. Germline trimming cut 5 bases from V and 4 bases from J; bases unmatched to any gene: 6. DNA for the CDR3: TGCAGCGTTCGGACAGGGTCTCCCACTGAAGCTTTCTTT. Its translation: CSVRTGSPTEAFF.

V gene TRBV27 combines with J gene TRBJ2-5; 8 positions agree with TRBD1. Germline V lookup: CDR1 MNHEY, CDR2 SMNVEV (reference sequence). Trimming at V came to 6 bases and at J to 5 bases, leaving 5 bases not matched to a gene. The CDR3 length is 13 residues. The CDR3 nucleotides read TGTGCCAGCAGACCTGACAGGGGTGAGACCCAGTACTTC. As protein: CASRPDRGETQYF.

This rearrangement joins TRBV19 to TRBJ2-1, with unresolved D. Between the trimmed V and J ends, which lost 2 bases and 6 bases, there was a span of 11 bases. The CDR3 sequence is 14 residues long. Per the germline V gene, CDR1 is LNHDA and CDR2 is SQIVND (reference sequence). The CDR3 spells CASSITGRSNEQFF. For the CDR3, the DNA is TGTGCCAGTAGTATAACGGGTAGAAGCAATGAGCAGTTCTTC.

V gene TRBV10-3 combines with J gene TRBJ2-6; the D is unclear. V lost 8 bases and J 0 bases, leaving 14 bases between the germline ends. This CDR3 region has 16 residues. Looked up from germline, CDR1 is ENHRY and CDR2 is SYGVKD. The CDR3 here is CAIPGPPLSGANVLTF. The CDR3 DNA sequence: TGTGCCATCCCTGGACCTCCGCTCTCTGGGGCCAACGTCCTGACTTTC.

The rearrangement uses TRBV9 and TRBJ1-1; 9 nucleotides line up with TRBD1. V shed 4 bases, J shed 1 base, and the junction held 5 bases outside the gene matches. Germline loops: CDR1 SGDLS, CDR2 YYNGEE. The CDR3 is 15 amino acids. CDR3 bases: TGTGCCAGCAGCCCCCGGACAGGGGCGAACACTGAAGCTTTCTTT. This gives the protein CASSPRTGANTEAFF.

This clone came up many times. This sequence joins TRBV5-1 and TRBJ2-7; D possibly corresponds to TRBD1 (5 bases). The V gene's germline CDR1 is SGHRS and CDR2 YFSETQ. The CDR3 runs to 14 residues. V was pared by 4 bases and J by 6 bases, with 17 bases between. The DNA for the CDR3 is TGCGCCAGCAGCCCCAGACAGCAGCAGGCCGAGCAGTACTTC. Its protein is CASSPRQQQAEQYF.

This clone was seen only a few times. The chain recombines TRBV2 with TRBJ1-5; possible D gene TRBD1, 5 bases. Trimming took off 3 bases at V and 5 bases at J, with 8 bases between the two ends. The CDR3 has 13 amino acids. CDR1 is SNHLY, CDR2 FYNNEI, per germline. For the CDR3, the DNA is TGTGCCAGCAGTGAGGGGCAATATCAGCCCCAGCATTTT. Protein: CASSEGQYQPQHF.

The chain recombines TRBV28 with TRBJ1-1; 8 nucleotides align to TRBD1. The CDR3 spans 16 residues. Germline V gene lookup returns CDR1 MDHEN and CDR2 SYDVKM. V shed 4 bases and J 2 bases; nucleotides not matched to a gene: 9. The CDR3 DNA reads TGTGCCAGCAGTTCAGGGGGCAGATGGCTAAACACTGAAGCTTTCTTT. This gives the protein CASSSGGRWLNTEAFF. The whole variable domain, remainder taken from reference TRBV28 and TRBJ1-1, is DVKVTQSSRYLVKRTGEKVFLECVQDMDHENMFWYRQDPGLGLRLIYFSYDVKMKEKGDIPEGYSVSREKKERFSLILESASTNQTSMYLCASSSGGRWLNTEAFFGQGTRLTVV.

In its sample, this clone was seen once. The chain links TRBV21-1 to TRBJ1-5; the table names TRBD1, a call not compared with the DNA. TRBV21-1 constitutes a pseudogene. The CDR3 spans 14 residues. The DNA for the CDR3 is TGTGCCAATACTCCGGGACAGGGAGGTCAGCCCCAGCATTTT. It codes for CANTPGQGGQPQHF.

CDR3 protein: CASSLPGNTIYF. In nucleotides, the CDR3 is TGTGCCAGCAGTTTACCGGGAAACACCATATATTTT. The V gene is TRBV28, the J gene TRBJ1-3; D is uncertain. Per germline, CDR1 MDHEN and CDR2 SYDVKM. The V and J ends lost 2 bases and 4 bases respectively, with 3 bases between them. The CDR3 extends over 12 amino acids.